This record looks at one T cell receptor (beta chain) sequence and its context. Its target is unknown. CDR3 length: 15 residues. Per germline, CDR1 MNHEY and CDR2 SVGEGT. J lost 6 bases, V lost 2 bases, and 5 bases had no gene match. This table comes from immunoSEQ multiplex PCR, and its TCRdb copy is limited to in-frame clones, with some not included. The sample contains some 480,000 clones, around nine tenths of which appear only once. The data belong to a study of Ad26.COV2.S vaccination and SARS-CoV-2 variants. Study-level background: Ad26.COV2.S arm of COV1001 included the donor.

Treatment noted: about 20 received Ad26.COV2.S at low or high dose, single or two shots; several received placebo; per-sample allocation not given. Following the first vaccine or placebo injection, samples were taken on day 63. Notes on the study in general: Vaccinated individuals (as opposed to placebo recipients) had higher spike-specific TCR breadth. Post-vaccination spike-specific CD8+ and CD4+ T cell responses reportedly had substantial breadth.

Sequenced here: peripheral blood, sampled in a trial of Ad26.COV2.S vaccine versus placebo. This receptor was identified in a person between 18 and 65 years old who received the Ad26.COV2.S COVID-19 vaccine or a placebo. The chain combines TRBV6-2 or TRBV6-3 with TRBJ2-7; 12 bases map to TRBD2. CDR3 DNA sequence: TGTGCCAGCAGTTACGGGGCTAGCGGGAGGGCCGAGCAGTACTTC. Amino acid sequence: CASSYGASGRAEQYF.